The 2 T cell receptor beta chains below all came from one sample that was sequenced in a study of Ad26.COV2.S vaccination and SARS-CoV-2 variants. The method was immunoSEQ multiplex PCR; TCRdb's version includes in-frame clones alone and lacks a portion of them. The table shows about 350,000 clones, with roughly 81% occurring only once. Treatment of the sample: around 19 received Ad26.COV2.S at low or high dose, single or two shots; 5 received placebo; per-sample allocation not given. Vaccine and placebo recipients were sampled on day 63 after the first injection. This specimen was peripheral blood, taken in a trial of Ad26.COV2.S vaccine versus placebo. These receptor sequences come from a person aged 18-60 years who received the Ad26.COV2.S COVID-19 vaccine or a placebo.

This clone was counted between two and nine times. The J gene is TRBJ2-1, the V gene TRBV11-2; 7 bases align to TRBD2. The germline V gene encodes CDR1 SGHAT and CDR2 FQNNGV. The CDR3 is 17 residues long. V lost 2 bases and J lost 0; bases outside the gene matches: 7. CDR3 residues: CASSLLPAGSSYNEQFF. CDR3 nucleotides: TGTGCCAGCAGCTTATTACCAGCGGGGAGCTCCTACAATGAGCAGTTCTTC.

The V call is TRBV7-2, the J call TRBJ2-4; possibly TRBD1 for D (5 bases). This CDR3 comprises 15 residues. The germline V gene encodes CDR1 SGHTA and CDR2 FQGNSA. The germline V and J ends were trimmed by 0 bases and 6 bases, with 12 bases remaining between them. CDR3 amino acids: CASSLARSGLNIQYF. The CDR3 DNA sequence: TGTGCCAGCAGCTTAGCGAGATCAGGGTTAAACATTCAGTACTTC.